The 31 T cell receptor beta chains reported below all come from one sample, sequenced in a study of T cell responses to AZD1222 COVID-19 vaccine. Method: immunoSEQ multiplex PCR; TCRdb's copy keeps in-frame clones and lacks some. The table includes some 120,000 clones, around 90% detected once. Here the sequenced sample was peripheral blood, taken on day 0 of AZD1222 vaccination. Every receptor here comes from an adult in good health.

The V gene is TRBV2, the J gene TRBJ1-1; D is uncertain. Trimming cost V 6 bases and J 0 bases, with 8 bases left between them. The CDR3 spans 13 residues. In germline, CDR1 is SNHLY, CDR2 FYNNEI. The CDR3 bases are TGTGCCAGCAGGTGGTACATGAACACTGAAGCTTTCTTT. It codes for CASRWYMNTEAFF. Drawing the rest from reference TRBV2 and TRBJ1-1, the complete variable domain is EPEVTQTPSHQVTQMGQEVILRCVPISNHLYFYWYRQILGQKVEFLVSFYNNEISEKSEIFDDQFSVERPDGSNFTLKIRSTKLEDSAMYFCASRWYMNTEAFFGQGTRLTVV.

The CDR3 DNA reads as TGTGCCAGTAGTATTAGGCGGGAGACGCATCAGCCCCAGCATTTT. This codes for CASSIRRETHQPQHF. V usage is TRBV19 and J usage is TRBJ1-5; unclear D gene. The V end lost 3 bases, the J end lost 5 bases, and 14 bases lay between the germline ends. Germline V lookup: CDR1 LNHDA, CDR2 SQIVND (reference sequence). This CDR3 region has 15 residues.

The chain employs TRBV4-2 and TRBJ1-1; 9 bases are shared with TRBD1. Germline lookup yields CDR1 LGHNA and CDR2 YNFKEQ. The V and J ends lost 3 bases and 1 base, in that order; junction bases with no gene match: 6. The CDR3 is 16 amino acids. The CDR3 sequence is CASSQEQGARNTEAFF. The CDR3 nucleotides read TGTGCCAGCAGCCAGGAACAGGGGGCTCGGAACACTGAAGCTTTCTTT.

The rearrangement uses TRBV5-8 and TRBJ1-6; D is unresolved. Germline CDR1 is SGHTS and CDR2 is YDEGEE. The CDR3 is 14 residues long. Deletions cut 2 bases from V and 4 bases from J, with 7 bases between. As DNA, the CDR3 is TGTGCCAGCAGCTTATTGGCATATAATTCACCCCTCCACTTT. It encodes CASSLLAYNSPLHF.

The J gene is TRBJ1-2, the V gene TRBV4-1; maybe TRBD1 (6 bases). V was clipped by 2 bases and J by 4 bases, with 14 bases between them. The CDR3 has 15 amino acids. Looked up from germline, CDR1 is MGHRA and CDR2 is YSYEKL. Written as DNA, the CDR3 is TGCGCCAGCAGCCAACTCGTAGGACAGTCCTATGGCTACACCTTC. Its protein product is CASSQLVGQSYGYTF.

The V call is TRBV3-1 (or the pseudogene TRBV3-2), the J call TRBJ2-3; 8 nucleotides line up with TRBD2. The CDR3 has 16 amino acids. Germline-derived CDR1 and CDR2 are LGHDT and YNNKEL (reference sequence). J lost 4 bases, V lost 1 base, and 7 bases had no gene match. CDR3 sequence (DNA): TGTGCCAGCAGCCAAGTACCGGGAGGGCCCCCAGATACGCAGTATTTT. Translating gives CASSQVPGGPPDTQYF.

V is TRBV2 and J is TRBJ2-1; D gene unclear. The CDR3 has 12 residues. The germline V and J ends were trimmed by 5 bases and 0 bases, with 2 bases remaining between them. The V gene's germline CDR1 is SNHLY and CDR2 FYNNEI. CDR3 in amino acids: CASSFSYNEQFF. The CDR3 DNA reads TGTGCCAGCAGTTTCTCCTACAATGAGCAGTTCTTC.

The sample holds a few counts of this clone. Within the sample, other DNA sequences also encode this same CDR3. The genes are TRBV4-2 and TRBJ1-6; TRBD1 matches 9 bases. In germline, CDR1 is LGHNA, CDR2 YNFKEQ. The J segment lost 7 bases and the V segment lost 2 bases, leaving 6 bases of the junction unmatched. The CDR3 extends over 16 amino acids. CDR3 protein: CASSQPEGQGNSPLHF. CDR3 nucleotides: TGTGCCAGCAGCCAACCAGAGGGACAGGGAAATTCACCCCTCCACTTT.

The chain joins TRBV6-5 to TRBJ2-7, with a possible D match to TRBD1 (5 bases). This CDR3 comprises 14 residues. Germline CDR1 reads MNHEY; CDR2 reads SVGAGI. The V and J ends lost 6 bases and 1 base respectively, with 13 bases between them. As DNA, the CDR3 is TGTGCCAGCAGCGGACAAACGTTATCCTACGAGCAGTACTTC. It codes for CASSGQTLSYEQYF.

The chain has TRBV5-6 and TRBJ2-7, with TRBD2 matching 10 bases. V gave up 1 base and J gave up 5 bases; unmatched junction bases: 6. Looked up from germline, CDR1 is SGHDT and CDR2 is YYEEEE. There are 15 residues in the CDR3. The CDR3 loop is CASSLPPSGSHEQYF. Here the CDR3 DNA reads TGTGCCAGCAGCTTGCCGCCTAGCGGGAGCCACGAGCAGTACTTC.

The V call is TRBV10-1, the J call TRBJ2-3; TRBD2 aligns across 9 bases. From germline, CDR1 is WNHNN and CDR2 SYGVQD (reference sequence). The junction had 2 bases not matched to a gene; V was cut back by 4 bases and J by 0 bases. CDR3 length: 15 residues. CDR3 sequence: CASSGGLASTDTQYF. The CDR3, as DNA: TGCGCCAGCAGTGGAGGACTAGCGAGCACAGATACGCAGTATTTT.

The V and J genes are TRBV5-5 and TRBJ2-1; 7 nucleotides line up with TRBD1. The germline CDR1 and CDR2 sequences are SGHKS and YYEKEE (reference sequence). This CDR3 has 17 residues. Trimming removed 0 bases from V and 7 bases from J; junction bases left unmatched: 13. CDR3 amino acids: CASSLEGGAFSPNEQFF. Here the CDR3 DNA reads TGTGCCAGCAGCTTGGAAGGGGGCGCGTTCAGTCCGAATGAGCAGTTCTTC.

V gene TRBV29-1 combines with J gene TRBJ1-3, with 8 bases that match TRBD1. The CDR3 consists of 16 residues. Germline trimming cut 4 bases from V and 7 bases from J; bases unmatched to any gene: 15. CDR1 and CDR2 from the germline V gene are SQVTM and ANQGSEA. CDR3 bases: TGCAGCGTTGCTCTGGGGGACAGGCAAAAGGGGAACACCATATATTTT. Translating gives CSVALGDRQKGNTIYF.

The chain links TRBV7-9 to TRBJ2-2; 8 bases match TRBD1. With 1 base clipped from V and 6 bases from J, the junction kept 7 bases outside the gene matches. The CDR3 extends over 16 amino acids. The germline gives CDR1 SEHNR, CDR2 FQNEAQ (reference sequence). CDR3 in amino acids: CASSLDPGGASGELFF. CDR3 nucleotide sequence: TGTGCCAGCAGCTTAGACCCAGGGGGCGCGTCCGGGGAGCTGTTTTTT. Using reference TRBV7-9 and TRBJ2-2 for the parts outside the CDR3, the full variable domain is DTGVSQNPRHKITKRGQNVTFRCDPISEHNRLYWYRQTLGQGPEFLTYFQNEAQLEKSRLLSDRFSAERPKGSFSTLEIQRTEQGDSAMYLCASSLDPGGASGELFFGEGSRLTVL.

The rearrangement joins TRBV14 to TRBJ2-1, with 7 bases that match TRBD2. Germline CDR1 reads SGHDN; CDR2 reads FVKESK. J lost 9 bases, V lost 4 bases, and 15 bases had no gene match. This CDR3 region has 16 residues. This CDR3 reads CASSPGSGRAEGEQFF. The CDR3 DNA reads TGTGCCAGCAGCCCCGGGAGTGGGAGGGCCGAGGGTGAGCAGTTCTTC.

In this sample, this clone turned up once. The genes are TRBV6-5 and TRBJ1-1; tentatively, D is TRBD1 (5 bases). The CDR3 is made up of 15 amino acids. V was trimmed by 10 bases and J by 0 bases, leaving 18 bases between them. The germline V gene encodes CDR1 MNHEY and CDR2 SVGAGI. Here the CDR3 DNA reads TGTGCCACCAAACCGGGGGGTCTCATGAACACTGAAGCTTTCTTT. Amino acid sequence: CATKPGGLMNTEAFF.

V usage is TRBV7-9 and J usage is TRBJ1-1; the D gene is possibly TRBD1 (6 bases). Trimming took off 5 bases at V and 1 base at J, with 14 bases between the two ends. The CDR3 runs 15 residues. Germline values: CDR1 SEHNR, CDR2 FQNEAQ (reference sequence). The CDR3 region has the DNA TGTGCCAGCAGCGTTCTCCGGGACAAGAACACTGAAGCTTTCTTT. Amino acid sequence: CASSVLRDKNTEAFF.

V is TRBV6-2 or TRBV6-3 and J is TRBJ1-2, with D maybe TRBD1 (5 bases). The ends were cut back, 2 bases at V and 8 bases at J, with 9 bases in the middle. The length of the CDR3 is 12 residues. Germline CDR1 MNHEY, CDR2 SVGEGT. As DNA, the CDR3 is TGTGCCAGCAGTTACGGCAGGGAAGGCTACACCTTC. Translation gives CASSYGREGYTF.

The CDR3 sequence is CASSLSPEQFF. Here the CDR3 DNA reads TGTGCCAGCAGCTTATCCCCCGAGCAGTTCTTC. The chain is built from TRBV7-2 and TRBJ2-1; no firm D call. V was clipped by 2 bases and J by 10 bases, with 6 bases between them. CDR3 length: 11 amino acids. Germline assignment: CDR1 SGHTA and CDR2 FQGNSA.

This chain joins TRBV7-6 and TRBJ2-3, with 13 bases that match TRBD2. V was pared by 5 bases and J by 3 bases, with 5 bases of the junction left unmatched. The germline CDR1 and CDR2 sequences are SGHVS and FNYEAQ. This CDR3 has 16 amino acids. This CDR3 is CASSALAGGGTDTQYF. CDR3 nucleotide sequence: TGTGCCAGCAGCGCACTAGCGGGAGGGGGGACAGATACGCAGTATTTT.

The V and J genes are TRBV11-2 and TRBJ2-3; D may match TRBD1 or TRBD2 (5 bases each). The CDR3 is made up of 14 amino acids. The V end was cut by 7 bases, the J end by 2 bases, with 13 bases between. The germline gives CDR1 SGHAT, CDR2 FQNNGV. For the CDR3, the DNA is TGTGCCAGCACCCGAGGGGTAATCACAGATACGCAGTATTTT. Translated, it gives CASTRGVITDTQYF. Full variable domain (outside the CDR3, taken from reference TRBV11-2 and TRBJ2-3): EAGVAQSPRYKIIEKRQSVAFWCNPISGHATLYWYQQILGQGPKLLIQFQNNGVVDDSQLPKDRFSAERLKGVDSTLKIQPAKLEDSAVYLCASTRGVITDTQYFGPGTRLTVL.

This chain connects TRBV4-3 to TRBJ1-1; no reliable D call. The ends were cut back, 4 bases at V and 3 bases at J, with 12 bases in the middle. CDR3 size: 14 residues. Germline loops: CDR1 LGHNA, CDR2 YSLEER. The chain's CDR3 is CASSPRRGDTEAFF. CDR3 coding DNA: TGCGCCAGCAGCCCCCGCCGGGGTGACACTGAAGCTTTCTTT.

Here the CDR3 DNA reads TGCGCCAGCAGCCAAGCTCGGGCGAGCACTGAAGCTTTCTTT. This codes for CASSQARASTEAFF. This chain joins TRBV4-1 and TRBJ1-1; D remains ambiguous. Germline CDR1 and CDR2: MGHRA and YSYEKL. The V gene lost 1 base and the J gene lost 4 bases, with 10 bases spanning the gap. The CDR3 contains 14 residues.

DNA of the CDR3: TGTGCCAGCAGCCAAGACCCCGGGGCGGGAGTGGGCTACGAGCAGTACTTC. Translated: CASSQDPGAGVGYEQYF. This chain uses TRBV14 with TRBJ2-7; TRBD2 agrees at 7 bases. V shed 0 bases, J shed 3 bases, and the junction held 11 bases outside the gene matches. CDR1 SGHDN and CDR2 FVKESK come from the germline V gene. The CDR3 sequence is 17 residues long.

The J gene is TRBJ2-1, the V gene TRBV6-5; D is unresolved. The CDR3 is 15 amino acids. Trimming removed 7 bases from V and 0 bases from J, with 13 bases in between. Looked up from germline, CDR1 is MNHEY and CDR2 is SVGAGI. The CDR3 spells CASTPGPSSYNEQFF. CDR3 bases: TGTGCCAGCACTCCGGGCCCCTCCTCCTACAATGAGCAGTTCTTC.

The CDR3 here is CASSKRASQGTYEQYF. CDR3 sequence (DNA): TGTGCCAGCAGCAAAAGGGCCTCACAAGGGACCTACGAGCAGTACTTC. This rearrangement joins TRBV21-1 to TRBJ2-7. TRBV21-1 has pseudogene status. The CDR3 loop spans 16 amino acids.

The chain is built from TRBV10-3 and TRBJ1-1, with unresolved D. The germline V gene encodes CDR1 ENHRY and CDR2 SYGVKD. Trimming took 7 bases from V and 0 from J, leaving 9 bases between them. The length of the CDR3 is 13 residues. Here the CDR3 reads CAIKDGVNTEAFF. CDR3 nucleotides: TGTGCCATCAAAGACGGAGTGAACACTGAAGCTTTCTTT.

The CDR3 protein is CAIRETGTNSPLHF. The DNA for the CDR3 is TGTGCCATCAGAGAGACAGGGACGAATTCACCCCTCCACTTT. This rearrangement joins TRBV10-3 to TRBJ1-6; 7 nucleotides align to TRBD1. The CDR3 consists of 14 residues. The J segment lost 7 bases and the V segment lost 6 bases, leaving 6 bases of the junction unmatched. Per germline, CDR1 ENHRY and CDR2 SYGVKD.

The chain joins TRBV12-3 or TRBV12-4 to TRBJ2-3; 7 bases are a match to TRBD2. Unmatched junction bases numbered 2, after V lost 4 bases and J lost 10 bases. The CDR3 spans 11 residues. The CDR3 coding sequence is TGTGCCAGCAGTTCCACTAGCGCGCAGTATTTT. This translates into CASSSTSAQYF.

The chain couples TRBV4-3 to TRBJ2-2; TRBD1 matches 10 bases. The trim removed 1 base at V and 3 bases at J, leaving 5 bases unmatched. The CDR3 has 17 amino acids. From germline, CDR1 is LGHNA and CDR2 YSLEER. This CDR3 reads CASSQATGTGDTGELFF. For the CDR3, the DNA is TGCGCCAGCAGCCAAGCAACCGGGACAGGGGACACCGGGGAGCTGTTTTTT.

The chain uses TRBV6-6 and TRBJ1-1; a weak D match, TRBD1 (5 bases). This CDR3 has 14 amino acids. Germline lookup yields CDR1 MNHNY and CDR2 SVGAGI (reference sequence). Between the trimmed V and J ends, which lost 6 bases and 1 base, there was a span of 12 bases. The CDR3 sequence: CASSWPTANTEAFF. The CDR3 DNA reads TGTGCCAGCAGCTGGCCGACAGCGAACACTGAAGCTTTCTTT.